Listed here are 3 T cell receptor beta chains from one sample, sequenced in a study of blood T cells in healthy people across ages. The authors ran a second PCR of roughly 6 to 12 cycles using a sample-barcoded 5' primer and a J-beta primer mix. TCRdb reanalysed the 5' RACE reads using MiXCR and keeps one entry per CDR3 protein. The data contain approximately 800,000 distinct CDR3 sequences, about 59% of them singletons. Input material: blood. The receptors derive from a man aged 25 to 40 in good health.

The V gene is TRBV9, the J gene TRBJ2-5, with 7 bases aligning to TRBD2. The J call is doubtful: the DNA matches TRBJ2-7 better. Germline CDR1 and CDR2: SGDLS and YYNGEE. The CDR3 contains 15 residues. The CDR3 nucleotides read TGTGCCAGCAGCGTGCTAGCGGAGAGCTCCTACGAGCAGTACTTC. This translates into CASSVLAESSYEQYF.

V gene TRBV20-1 combines with J gene TRBJ2-4, with 8 bases that match TRBD1. The germline CDR1 and CDR2 sequences are DFQATT and SNEGSKA (reference sequence). Trimming at V came to 1 base and at J to 5 bases, leaving 7 bases not matched to a gene. This CDR3 contains 15 residues. CDR3: CSARVMTGAQNIQYF. The CDR3 nucleotides read TGCAGTGCTAGAGTTATGACAGGGGCCCAAAACATTCAGTACTTC.

The V gene is TRBV12-3 or TRBV12-4, the J gene TRBJ1-4; D not certain. V was shortened by 6 bases and J by 4 bases, with 9 bases between the two germline ends. The CDR3 is 13 amino acids. CDR3 in amino acids: CASSPQVNEKLFF. The DNA for the CDR3 is TGTGCCAGCAGCCCGCAGGTTAATGAAAAACTGTTTTTT.